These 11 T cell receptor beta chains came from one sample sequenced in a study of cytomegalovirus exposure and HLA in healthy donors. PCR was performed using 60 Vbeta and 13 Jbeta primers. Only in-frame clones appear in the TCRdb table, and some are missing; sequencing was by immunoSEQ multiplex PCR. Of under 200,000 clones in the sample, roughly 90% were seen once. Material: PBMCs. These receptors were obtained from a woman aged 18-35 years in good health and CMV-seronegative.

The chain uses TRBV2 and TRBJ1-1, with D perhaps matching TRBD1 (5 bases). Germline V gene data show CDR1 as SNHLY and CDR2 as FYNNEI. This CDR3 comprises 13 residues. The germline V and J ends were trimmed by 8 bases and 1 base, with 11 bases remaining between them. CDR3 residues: CASSLRGNTEAFF. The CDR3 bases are TGTGCCAGCTCGTTAAGGGGGAACACTGAAGCTTTCTTT.

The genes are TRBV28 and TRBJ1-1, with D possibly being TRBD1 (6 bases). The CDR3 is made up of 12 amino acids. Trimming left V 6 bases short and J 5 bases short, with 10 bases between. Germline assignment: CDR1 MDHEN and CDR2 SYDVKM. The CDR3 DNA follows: TGTGCCAGCAGGGTTGACAGGACTGAAGCTTTCTTT. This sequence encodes CASRVDRTEAFF.

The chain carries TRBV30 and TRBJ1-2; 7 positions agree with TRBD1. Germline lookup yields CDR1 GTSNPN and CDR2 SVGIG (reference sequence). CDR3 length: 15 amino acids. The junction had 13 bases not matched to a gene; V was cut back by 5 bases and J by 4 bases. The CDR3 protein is CAWSARLGQTYGYTF. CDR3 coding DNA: TGTGCCTGGTCCGCCCGATTGGGACAGACCTATGGCTACACCTTC.

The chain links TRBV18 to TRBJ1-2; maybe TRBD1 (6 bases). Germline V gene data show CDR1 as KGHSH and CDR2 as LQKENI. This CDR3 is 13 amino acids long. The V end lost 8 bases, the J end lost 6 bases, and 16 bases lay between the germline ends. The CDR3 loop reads CASRTGGAHGYTF. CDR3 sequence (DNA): TGTGCCAGCCGAACTGGGGGGGCCCATGGCTACACCTTC.

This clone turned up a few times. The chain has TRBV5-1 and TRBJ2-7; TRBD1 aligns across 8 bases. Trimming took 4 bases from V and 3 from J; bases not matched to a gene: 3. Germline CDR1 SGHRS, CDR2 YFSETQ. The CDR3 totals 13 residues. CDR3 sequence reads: CASSVDRGYEQYF. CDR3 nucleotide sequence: TGCGCCAGCAGCGTAGACAGGGGCTACGAGCAGTACTTC.

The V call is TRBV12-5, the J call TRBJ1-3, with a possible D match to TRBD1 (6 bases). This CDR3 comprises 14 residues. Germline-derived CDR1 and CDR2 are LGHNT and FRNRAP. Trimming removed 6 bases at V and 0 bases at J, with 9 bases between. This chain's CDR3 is CASGQGGSGNTIYF. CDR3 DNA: TGTGCTAGTGGCCAAGGGGGCTCTGGAAACACCATATATTTT.

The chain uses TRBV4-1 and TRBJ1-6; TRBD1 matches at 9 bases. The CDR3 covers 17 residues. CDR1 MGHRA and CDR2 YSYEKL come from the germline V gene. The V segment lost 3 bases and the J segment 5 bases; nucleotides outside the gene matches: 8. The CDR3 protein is CASSQRGTGQHNSPLHF. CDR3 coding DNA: TGCGCCAGCAGCCAGAGGGGGACAGGGCAACATAATTCACCCCTCCACTTT.

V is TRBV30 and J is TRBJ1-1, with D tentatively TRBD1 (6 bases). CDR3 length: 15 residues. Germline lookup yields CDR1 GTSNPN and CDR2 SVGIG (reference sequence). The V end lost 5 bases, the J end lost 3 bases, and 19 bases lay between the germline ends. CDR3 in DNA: TGTGCCTGGCGAGACAGGCTCCCGACGGACACTGAAGCTTTCTTT. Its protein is CAWRDRLPTDTEAFF.

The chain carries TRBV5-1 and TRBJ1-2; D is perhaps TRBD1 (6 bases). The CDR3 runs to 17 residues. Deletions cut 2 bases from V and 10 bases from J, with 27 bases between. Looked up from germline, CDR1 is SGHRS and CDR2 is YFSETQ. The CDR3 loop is CASSFILARDRTNSYTF. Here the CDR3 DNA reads TGCGCCAGCAGCTTCATCCTGGCTAGAGACAGGACAAATTCCTACACCTTC.

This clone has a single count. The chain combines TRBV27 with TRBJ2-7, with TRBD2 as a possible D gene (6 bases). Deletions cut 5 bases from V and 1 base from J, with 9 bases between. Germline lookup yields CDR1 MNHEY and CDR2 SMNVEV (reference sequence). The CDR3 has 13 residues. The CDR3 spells CASSMTSSYEQYF. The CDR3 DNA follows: TGTGCCAGCAGTATGACTAGTTCCTACGAGCAGTACTTC.

CDR3 DNA sequence: TGCGCCAGCAGCCAAGTCGGAGTGGATACGCAGTATTTT. It encodes CASSQVGVDTQYF. V is TRBV4-1 and J is TRBJ2-3; D not certain. The CDR3 has 13 amino acids. Germline V gene lookup returns CDR1 MGHRA and CDR2 YSYEKL. The V end lost 1 base, the J end lost 6 bases, and 8 bases lay between the germline ends.